This entry describes one T cell receptor (beta chain). Its target is unknown. This entry comes from a study of vaccination and CD4 T cells after COVID-19. Treatment described: roughly 10-day PBMC culture with coronavirus spike peptide pools or control peptides (ViraFEST assay). The study sequenced cultured CD4+ T cell DNA using the Oncomine TCR Beta short-read assay. A single record per CDR3 protein comes from TCRdb applying MiXCR to the PCR reads. The data contain 15,000 to 20,000 distinct CDR3 sequences, around three fifths of them singletons. CDR1 is MDHEN and CDR2 is SYDVKM in the germline V gene. The CDR3 spans 14 residues. V shed 2 bases and J 10 bases; nucleotides not matched to a gene: 9.

The sequenced sample was CD4+ T cells from blood, cultured in vitro. The gene calls are TRBV28 and TRBJ1-1; 8 nucleotides match TRBD1. This TCR derives from a human donor who had recovered from COVID-19. The CDR3 nucleotides read TGTGCCAGCAGTTTACAGGGGGCGCATATCCGAGCTTTCTTT. Protein: CASSLQGAHIRAFF. The variable domain in full, with the rest retrieved from reference TRBV28 and TRBJ1-1, is DVKVTQSSRYLVKRTGEKVFLECVQDMDHENMFWYRQDPGLGLRLIYFSYDVKMKEKGDIPEGYSVSREKKERFSLILESASTNQTSMYLCASSLQGAHIRAFFGQGTRLTVV.